This T cell receptor (beta chain) was found in a study of beta chain features in type 1 diabetes. Expressed TCRB transcripts were sequenced, since all the RNA that had been isolated was reverse transcribed. The protocol was immunoSEQ multiplex PCR, while the TCRdb copy is restricted to in-frame clones and leaves out a portion. The profile shows more than 300,000 clones, 8% of them singletons. The CDR3 is 14 residues long. The germline gives CDR1 MDHEN, CDR2 SYDVKM. Trimming pared 2 bases from V and 5 bases from J, leaving 10 bases between. The sample consisted of central memory CD4+ T cells from blood. The chain couples TRBV28 to TRBJ1-5; TRBD1 might be the D (5 bases). The receptor was isolated from a woman aged 18-30 years in good health. The CDR3 nucleotides are TGTGCCAGCAGTTTAGGCCGGGGCCATCAGCCCCAGCATTTT. Translating it yields CASSLGRGHQPQHF.